The present entry profiles one TCR beta chain with its context. Antigen specificity is unknown. This sample is part of a study of cytomegalovirus exposure and HLA in healthy donors. Findings of the study overall: Per a prior analysis, the majority of TCR beta V segments were productive roughly 87% or roughly 30% of the time.

PCR used 60 Vbeta primers and 13 Jbeta primers. Assay: immunoSEQ multiplex PCR; the TCRdb copy retains only in-frame clones and omits some. The sample yields roughly 190,000 clones, about 80% seen once. This sequence was found in a man in his forties in good health and CMV-seropositive. The sequenced sample consisted of PBMCs.

This chain's CDR3 is CASSLDRSYEQYF. For the CDR3, the DNA is TGCGCCAGCAGCTTGGATCGCAGCTACGAGCAGTACTTC. The chain combines TRBV5-1 with TRBJ2-7; D is uncertain. The ends were cut back, 0 bases at V and 3 bases at J, with 7 bases in the middle. The length of the CDR3 is 13 residues. The V gene's germline CDR1 is SGHRS and CDR2 YFSETQ.